The source of this T cell receptor beta chain is a study of cytomegalovirus exposure and HLA in healthy donors. The PCR ran on 60 Vbeta and 13 Jbeta primers. Sequenced by immunoSEQ multiplex PCR; TCRdb stores in-frame clones only, minus some. Of some 140,000 clones detected, over 70% appear once; the ten largest clones hold over 2%. The CDR3 totals 11 residues. Germline assignment: CDR1 GTSNPN and CDR2 SVGIG (reference sequence). Trimming pared 2 bases from V and 14 bases from J, leaving 13 bases between. In its sample, this clone was seen once. The sequence came from a man between 25 and 39 years old in good health and CMV-seronegative. V and J are TRBV30 and TRBJ2-1; no reliable D call. The specimen sequenced was PBMCs. The CDR3 DNA sequence: TGTGCCTGGAGTCATCAGGCCAGAGAGTTCTTC. This gives the protein CAWSHQAREFF.